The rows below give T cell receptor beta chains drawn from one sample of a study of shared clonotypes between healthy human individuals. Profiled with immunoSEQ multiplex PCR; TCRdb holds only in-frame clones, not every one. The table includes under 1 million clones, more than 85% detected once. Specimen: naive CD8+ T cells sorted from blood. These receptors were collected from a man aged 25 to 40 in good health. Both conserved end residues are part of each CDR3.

CASSPEWAGQEQFF | TRBJ2-1 | TRBV7-9
CASSLSGVGYTF | TRBJ1-2 | TRBV28
CASSVPTNTEAFF | TRBJ1-1 | TRBV6-1
CASSHLKTGSNYGYTF | TRBJ1-2 | TRBV14
CASRTNSKPGYEQYF | TRBJ2-7 | TRBV10-2
CASSLAGVGLRNEQFF | TRBJ2-1 | TRBV11-3
CASRMTSGSYNEQFF | TRBJ2-1 | TRBV19
CASSFSWYDTGELFF | TRBJ2-2 | TRBV27
CASSSSSGSSYNEQFF | TRBJ2-1 | TRBV5-1
CASSPSDLTYEQYF | TRBJ2-7 | TRBV27
CASSQDLTGGLGDTQYF | TRBJ2-3 | TRBV4-3
CASSSGLAGGNNEQFF | TRBJ2-1 | TRBV28
CASSEARRGGDEQFF | TRBJ2-1 | TRBV2
CASSDRVNQPQHF | TRBJ1-5 | TRBV6-1
CASRPPGAYEQYF | TRBJ2-7 | TRBV7-9
CASSLMTGGGYEQYF | TRBJ2-7 | TRBV4-1
CASSLALTDYEQFF | TRBJ2-1 | TRBV5-6
CATETEMNTEAFF | TRBJ1-1 | TRBV10-3
CASSLMYMASGSGETQYF | TRBJ2-5 | TRBV7-6
CASSSLGGAPFNEQFF | TRBJ2-1 | TRBV7-9
CASSNGRDPTEAFF | TRBJ1-1 | TRBV21-1
CASSYSRGRMGEQYF | TRBJ2-7 | TRBV6-5
CASSLVGGGEDYEQYF | TRBJ2-7 | TRBV7-9
CASSDTGGGNEKLFF | TRBJ1-4 | TRBV9
CASSLELAGVETQYF | TRBJ2-5 | TRBV5-5
CASSPAFWSEQFF | TRBJ2-1 | TRBV2
CASSGVPYEQYF | TRBJ2-7 | TRBV11-2
CASSEYSGTALRGQYF | TRBJ2-7 | TRBV27
CASSSPGRTTYNEQFF | TRBJ2-1 | TRBV7-2
CASSQYRVWDTEAFF | TRBJ1-1 | TRBV21-1
CASSLSVGGQYGYTF | TRBJ1-2 | TRBV28
CASSLHTGAPKYEQYF | TRBJ2-7 | TRBV28
CASIGTSGYNEQFF | TRBJ2-1 | TRBV27
CASKVGTSDYEQYF | TRBJ2-7 | TRBV2
CASSFNTGPINEKLFF | TRBJ1-4 | TRBV11-2
CASSPHGGGNQPQHF | TRBJ1-5 | TRBV9
CASSLGRGLRGTGELFF | TRBJ2-2 | TRBV7-9
CASSSGGIPTYNEQFF | TRBJ2-1 | TRBV27
CASSLRSGAGTDTQYF | TRBJ2-3 | TRBV28
CASSQDVGDEQYF | TRBJ2-7 | TRBV4-1
CATDRGLTGELFF | TRBJ2-2 | TRBV2
CSVGLAGYNEQFF | TRBJ2-1 | TRBV29-1